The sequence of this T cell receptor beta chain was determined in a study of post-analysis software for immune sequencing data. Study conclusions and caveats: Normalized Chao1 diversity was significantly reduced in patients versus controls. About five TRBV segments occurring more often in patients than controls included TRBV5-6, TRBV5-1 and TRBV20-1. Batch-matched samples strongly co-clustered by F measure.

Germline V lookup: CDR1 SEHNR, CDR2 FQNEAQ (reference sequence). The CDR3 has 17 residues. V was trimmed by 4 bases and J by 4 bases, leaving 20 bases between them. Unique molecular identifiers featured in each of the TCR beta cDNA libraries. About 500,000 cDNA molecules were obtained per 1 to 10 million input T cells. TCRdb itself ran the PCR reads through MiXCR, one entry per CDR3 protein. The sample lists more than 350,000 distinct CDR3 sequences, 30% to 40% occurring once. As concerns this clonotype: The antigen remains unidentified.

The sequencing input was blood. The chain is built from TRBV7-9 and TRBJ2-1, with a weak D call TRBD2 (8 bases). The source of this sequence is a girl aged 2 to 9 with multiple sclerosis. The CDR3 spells CASSYRGALAAYNEQFF. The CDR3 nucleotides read TGTGCCAGCAGCTACAGGGGTGCACTAGCGGCTTACAATGAGCAGTTCTTC.